This is a list of T cell receptor beta chains from one sample in a study of molecular identifiers for immune sequencing clone quantification. TCRdb used MiXCR to reprocess the PCR reads, holding one entry per CDR3 protein. Of about 320,000 distinct CDR3 sequences in the sample, around 21% were seen once. The sample consisted of naive CD8+ T cells from blood, with Jurkat cell RNA spiked in. The source is a human donor in good health. Some libraries in this study had Jurkat cell RNA spiked in. Each CDR3 is given with its conserved first and last residue. Each record gives: J gene, D gene, V gene, clone size, CDR3 DNA, CDR3 protein. D genes are given only for firm matches. Not all rows give a size; the values are once, few, many and, for expanded clones, a class.

TRBJ1-1,-,TRBV7-9,-,TGTGCCAGCAAAGGGATTAACACTGAAGCTTTCTTT,CASKGINTEAFF
TRBJ2-1,-,TRBV7-9,many,TGTGCCAGCAGCCCCGTGGGTAATGAGCAGTTCTTC,CASSPVGNEQFF
TRBJ2-7,TRBD1,TRBV11-2,few,TGTGCCAGCAGCCTACCCGGGACAGGGAAATACGAGCAGTACTTC,CASSLPGTGKYEQYF
TRBJ2-3,-,TRBV14,many,TGTGCCAGCAGCCCCGGTGGAGGTGATACGCAGTATTTT,CASSPGGGDTQYF
TRBJ2-7,TRBD1,TRBV10-3,few,TGTGCCATCAGTGAGGGGCGGACAGGGCTTGCCTACGAGCAGTACTTC,CAISEGRTGLAYEQYF
TRBJ2-5,-,TRBV7-9,many,TGTGCCAGCAGCTCAGACACTGACCCCATCAGGACCCAGTACTTC,CASSSDTDPIRTQYF
TRBJ2-2,TRBD1,TRBV4-3,few,TGCGCCAGCAGCCAGAAGATGGGACAGGGGGCCGGGGAGCTGTTTTTT,CASSQKMGQGAGELFF
TRBJ2-7,TRBD1,TRBV4-3,many,TGCGCCAGCAGCCAAGATCAGGGGACAGGGACCCACGAGCAGTACTTC,CASSQDQGTGTHEQYF
TRBJ2-5,-,TRBV7-9,few,TGTGCCAGCAGCCTGAGGGACATCCGATACTACCAAGAGACCCAGTACTTC,CASSLRDIRYYQETQYF
TRBJ1-5,TRBD1,TRBV20-1,few,TGCAGTGCTAGAGGGGAAAAAGGGACAGGGGGCTTTCTCGGATATCAGCCCCAGCATTTT,CSARGEKGTGGFLGYQPQHF
TRBJ2-1,TRBD2,TRBV7-2,many,TGTGCCAGCAGCCGTGGTCTAGCGGGCCCATCATGGCATGAGCAGTTCTTC,CASSRGLAGPSWHEQFF
TRBJ2-3,-,TRBV24-1,many,TGTGCCACCAGTGATGGACAGTATACGCAGTATTTT,CATSDGQYTQYF
TRBJ1-4,-,TRBV24-1,many,TGTGCCACCAGTGACGGGAGTACAACTAATGAAAAACTGTTTTTT,CATSDGSTTNEKLFF
TRBJ1-2,-,TRBV12-5,many,TGTGCTAGTGGTTTGTTGGACAGTCATTATGGCTACACCTTC,CASGLLDSHYGYTF
TRBJ2-4,TRBD1,TRBV12-3/TRBV12-4,many,TGTGCCAGCAGTTCGACAGGGATAGGCAAAAACATTCAGTACTTC,CASSSTGIGKNIQYF
TRBJ2-3,TRBD1,TRBV4-1,many,TGCGCCAGCAGCCAAGGACAGGGTTTAGATACGCAGTATTTT,CASSQGQGLDTQYF
TRBJ1-1,-,TRBV5-1,many,TGCGCCAGCAGCTTGGACAACCAGAACACTGAAGCTTTCTTT,CASSLDNQNTEAFF
TRBJ1-3,TRBD1,TRBV4-3,-,TGCGCCAGCAGCCACGACAGGGCTGGAAACACCATATATTTT,CASSHDRAGNTIYF
TRBJ2-5,TRBD2,TRBV20-1,many,TGCAGTGCTAGAAGCAGCGGGGGCGGGGAGACCCAGTACTTC,CSARSSGGGETQYF
TRBJ2-5,-,TRBV9,-,TGTGTCAGCAGCGTAGGGGGGGGGCCCCAGGAGACCCAGTACTTC,CVSSVGGGPQETQYF
TRBJ2-2,-,TRBV6-1,many,TGTGCCAGCAGTGAAAGCAAGCGGACCGGGGAGCTGTTTTTT,CASSESKRTGELFF
TRBJ2-7,-,TRBV19,-,TGTGCCAGTAGTATTTCACAAACCTACGAGCAGTACTTC,CASSISQTYEQYF
TRBJ1-1,-,TRBV5-1,many,TGCGCCAGCAGCTTGGTCGGCAGTCACACTGAAGCTTTCTTT,CASSLVGSHTEAFF
TRBJ2-3,-,TRBV4-2,many,TGTGCCAGCAGCCCGACAGACTTACGCACAGATACGCAGTATTTT,CASSPTDLRTDTQYF
TRBJ2-7,TRBD1,TRBV20-1,few,TGCAGTGCTAGCTTTAGACAGGGGGGCGAGCAGTACTTC,CSASFRQGGEQYF
TRBJ2-5,TRBD2,TRBV6-5,few,TGTGCCAGCAGTTACTCACCCCCCTGGACTAGCGGAGAGACACAAGAGACCCAGTACTTC,CASSYSPPWTSGETQETQYF
TRBJ1-5,TRBD1,TRBV20-1,few,TGCAGTGCTCCGGACAGGGCGAGAAGCAATCAGCCCCAGCATTTT,CSAPDRARSNQPQHF
TRBJ2-7,-,TRBV20-1,-,TGCAGTGCTAGAGTGGTCGGCTACGAGCAGTACTTC,CSARVVGYEQYF
TRBJ2-7,-,TRBV30,many,TGTGCCTGGAGTGTGCCTGGGAGCTCCTACGAGCAGTACTTC,CAWSVPGSSYEQYF
TRBJ1-2,-,TRBV29-1,many,TGCAGCGTTGTTGATGGGCTTAAGGGCTACACCTTC,CSVVDGLKGYTF
TRBJ2-7,-,TRBV11-2,few,TGTGCCAGCACCTCGGACAGTTCCTACGAGCAGTACTTC,CASTSDSSYEQYF
TRBJ1-1,TRBD1,TRBV14,-,TGTGCCAGCAGCCCGACAGGGTGGACTGAAGCTTCCTTT,CASSPTGWTEASF
TRBJ2-7,TRBD1,TRBV19,many,TGTGCCAGTAGTATGGGACAGGGGTCCTACGAGCAGTACTTC,CASSMGQGSYEQYF
TRBJ1-2,-,TRBV4-1,many,TGCGCCAGCAGCCAAGAAACAGGGAACTATGGCTACACCTTC,CASSQETGNYGYTF
TRBJ1-1,-,TRBV4-3,many,TGCGCCAGCAGCCAAGATCGGGGAAATGAAGCTTTCTTT,CASSQDRGNEAFF
TRBJ1-1,TRBD1,TRBV4-3,many,TGCGCCAGCAGCTACACAGGGGTTACTGAAGCTTTCTTT,CASSYTGVTEAFF
TRBJ2-1,-,TRBV12-5,many,TGTGCTAGTGGTTCCCCCGTAGACAGAACCAATGAGCAGTTCTTC,CASGSPVDRTNEQFF
TRBJ1-1,-,TRBV9,-,TGTGCCAGCAGCGTAGTGGTAGGGCTGGTGGACGCTGAAGCTTTCTTT,CASSVVVGLVDAEAFF
TRBJ2-7,TRBD2,TRBV20-1,many,TGCAGTGCTAGTTCTCTAGCGGCTTACGAGCAGTACTTC,CSASSLAAYEQYF
TRBJ2-5,TRBD2,TRBV7-9,many,TGTGCCAGCAGCTCTCCGGGGGGGCAAGAGACCCAGTACTTC,CASSSPGGQETQYF
TRBJ2-3,TRBD2,TRBV5-1,many,TGCGCCAGCAGCTTGCCGGCGGGAGACACAGATACGCAGTATTTT,CASSLPAGDTDTQYF
TRBJ2-1,-,TRBV27,-,TGTGCCAGCAGCATGGTTGCCTCCTACAATGAGCAGTTCTTC,CASSMVASYNEQFF
TRBJ2-3,TRBD1,TRBV24-1,few,TGTGCCACCAGTGATTCTGGGACAGGACTAACAGATACGCAGTATTTT,CATSDSGTGLTDTQYF
TRBJ2-5,TRBD1,TRBV29-1,many,TGCAGCGTTGTGGGGGGGACAGGGAGGGCAGAGACCCAGTACTTC,CSVVGGTGRAETQYF
TRBJ2-3,-,TRBV11-2,few,TGTGCCAGCAGCTTAGTATATAGCGGAAGCACAGATACGCAGTATTTT,CASSLVYSGSTDTQYF
TRBJ2-7,-,TRBV25-1,many,TGTGCCAGCAGTGCGGACGTCAACGAGCAGTACTTC,CASSADVNEQYF
TRBJ1-4,TRBD1,TRBV5-4,few,TGTGCCAGCAGCCCCGAGGGGACAGGGCTTGACGTAGGGAAACTGTTTTTT,CASSPEGTGLDVGKLFF
TRBJ1-2,-,TRBV5-6,-,TGTGCCAGCAGCTATGGACAGATCTATGGCTACACCTTC,CASSYGQIYGYTF
TRBJ1-5,-,TRBV12-3/TRBV12-4,many,TGTGCCAGCAAAACTAGCAATCAGCCCCAGCATTTT,CASKTSNQPQHF
TRBJ1-5,-,TRBV2,many,TGTGCCAGCAGTGGGGAGGTATCGGGGGCATTTGGCAATCAGCCCCAGCATTTT,CASSGEVSGAFGNQPQHF